The entry below describes one T cell receptor (beta chain). This specimen comes from a study of control samples from healthy donors and cancer patients. V lost 0 bases and J lost 0, with 13 bases in between. Germline CDR1 LNHDA, CDR2 SQIVND (reference sequence). The CDR3 has 17 residues. Profiling relied on immunoSEQ multiplex PCR, and the TCRdb table lists in-frame clones only, not all of them. Of about 86,000 clones in the sample, roughly 89% were seen once. The receptor was isolated from a woman in her fifties or sixties with colorectal cancer. Material for sequencing was PBMCs. The V call is TRBV19, the J call TRBJ2-3; a possible D gene is TRBD2 (5 bases). CDR3 sequence (DNA): TGTGCCAGTAGTATAGATCCCCCGGGATGGAGCACAGATACGCAGTATTTT. It encodes CASSIDPPGWSTDTQYF. Based on the CDR3 plus reference TRBV19 and TRBJ2-3, the full variable domain is DGGITQSPKYLFRKEGQNVTLSCEQNLNHDAMYWYRQDPGQGLRLIYYSQIVNDFQKGDIAEGYSVSREKKESFPLTVTSAQKNPTAFYLCASSIDPPGWSTDTQYFGPGTRLTVL.